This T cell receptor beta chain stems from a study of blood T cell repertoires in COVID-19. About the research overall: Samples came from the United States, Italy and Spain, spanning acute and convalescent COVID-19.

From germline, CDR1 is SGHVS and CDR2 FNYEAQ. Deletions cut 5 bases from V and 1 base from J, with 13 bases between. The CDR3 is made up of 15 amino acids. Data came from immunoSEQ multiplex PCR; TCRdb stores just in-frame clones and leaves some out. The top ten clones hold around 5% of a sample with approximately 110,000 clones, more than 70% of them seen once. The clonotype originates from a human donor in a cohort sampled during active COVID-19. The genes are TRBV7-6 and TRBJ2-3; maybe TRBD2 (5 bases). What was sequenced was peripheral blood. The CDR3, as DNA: TGTGCCAGCAGCCCCCCCGGACTCGGCACAGATACGCAGTATTTT. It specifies CASSPPGLGTDTQYF.